The 17 T cell receptor beta chains given below trace back to one sample, sequenced in a study of robustness of blood B and T cell sequencing. cDNA synthesis used template switching with a 5' universal priming oligo. Every cDNA molecule received a random 12-nucleotide UMI from the template-switch oligo. TCRdb re-analysed the PCR reads in MiXCR, keeping a single row per CDR3 protein. The sample lists approximately 3,500 distinct CDR3 sequences; roughly 54% were seen once. mRNA, not genomic DNA, served as the source for TCR beta repertoires. What was sequenced was peripheral blood. These receptors originate from a human donor in good health.

The CDR3 DNA follows: TGTGCCAGCAGTCCCGGGACAGCGGCATCACCCCTCCACTTT. Protein sequence: CASSPGTAASPLHF. The V call is TRBV27, the J call TRBJ1-6; 7 bases match TRBD1. The J segment lost 10 bases and the V segment lost 5 bases, leaving 8 bases of the junction unmatched. The germline CDR1 and CDR2 sequences are MNHEY and SMNVEV (reference sequence). This CDR3 has 14 amino acids.

This clonotype was found a few times. The chain carries TRBV4-1 and TRBJ2-3, with D possibly called TRBD1 or TRBD2 (5 bases each). Trimming left V 8 bases short and J 5 bases short, with 14 bases between. Per the germline V gene, CDR1 is MGHRA and CDR2 is YSYEKL. This CDR3 comprises 13 residues. CDR3 region: CASHPGDQDTQYF. DNA of the CDR3: TGCGCCAGCCACCCCGGGGACCAAGATACGCAGTATTTT.

The rearrangement uses TRBV20-1 and TRBJ2-6; a weak D match, TRBD2 (6 bases). The germline gives CDR1 DFQATT, CDR2 SNEGSKA (reference sequence). CDR3 length: 18 residues. V lost 2 bases and J 1 base, leaving 18 bases between the germline ends. CDR3 nucleotide sequence: TGCAGTGCTAGAATTGTGGGGGGATCTGCATCTGGGGCCAACGTCCTGACTTTC. Protein: CSARIVGGSASGANVLTF.

CDR3 DNA: TGTGCCAGCAGCTTGATGAGGGGTCGCTACGAGCAGTACTTC. This translates into CASSLMRGRYEQYF. The chain links TRBV7-2 to TRBJ2-7; possibly TRBD1 or TRBD2 for D (5 bases each). The CDR3 runs to 14 residues. V was trimmed by 3 bases and J by 3 bases, leaving 12 bases between them. CDR1 SGHTA and CDR2 FQGNSA come from the germline V gene.

This clonotype has just a few counts. Sequence at one end of the junction differs from germline and may be a read error. This rearrangement joins TRBV6-1 to TRBJ1-3, with D tentatively TRBD1 (6 bases). CDR1 and CDR2 from the germline V gene are MNHNS and SASEGT. The CDR3 runs to 13 residues. The chain's CDR3 is CAGRGGDGNTIYF. CDR3 DNA sequence: TGTGCCGGCAGGGGAGGAGACGGAAACACCATATATTTT.

The gene calls are TRBV29-1 and TRBJ2-7; D is undetermined. V was shortened by 3 bases and J by 5 bases, with 8 bases between the two germline ends. The CDR3 covers 11 residues. Per the germline V gene, CDR1 is SQVTM and CDR2 is ANQGSEA. CDR3 amino acids: CSVDIGDEQYF. CDR3 in DNA: TGCAGCGTTGATATCGGCGACGAGCAGTACTTC.

This rearrangement joins TRBV18 to TRBJ1-1; no firm D call. CDR1 is KGHSH and CDR2 is LQKENI in the germline V gene. V was cut by 2 bases and J by 1 base, with 11 bases left in between. The CDR3 has 15 residues. The CDR3, as DNA: TGTGCCAGCTCACCAATGATTGGTTCGAACACTGAAGCTTTCTTT. This gives the protein CASSPMIGSNTEAFF.

The chain recombines TRBV24-1 with TRBJ2-3; the D gene could be TRBD1 or TRBD2 (5 bases each). The V gene lost 11 bases and the J gene lost 0 bases, with 8 bases spanning the gap. Germline CDR1 and CDR2: KGHDR and SFDVKD. This CDR3 contains 12 residues. The CDR3 DNA reads TGTGCCAGCCGGGACAGCACAGATACGCAGTATTTT. This codes for CASRDSTDTQYF.

The chain couples TRBV7-2 to TRBJ2-2; 10 nucleotides align to TRBD2. V trimming: 4 bases; J trimming: 6 bases; junction bases outside the gene matches: 8. In germline, CDR1 is SGHTA, CDR2 FQGNSA. The CDR3 consists of 16 residues. CDR3 amino acids: CASSSSSGGPPGELFF. CDR3 bases: TGTGCCAGCAGCTCCTCTAGCGGGGGTCCGCCCGGGGAGCTGTTTTTT.

The chain is built from TRBV20-1 and TRBJ2-1; TRBD2 might be the D (6 bases). V lost 4 bases, J lost 4 bases, and 14 bases lay in between. Germline V gives CDR1 DFQATT, CDR2 SNEGSKA (reference sequence). This CDR3 contains 14 residues. In nucleotides, the CDR3 is TGCAGTGCTAAGCTAGCGTTGGGGTACAATGAGCAGTTCTTC. Translation: CSAKLALGYNEQFF.

V is TRBV21-1 and J is TRBJ2-1; the table assigns TRBD1, which was not confirmed against the DNA. TRBV21-1 is noted as a pseudogene. This CDR3 comprises 16 residues. CDR3 nucleotides: TGTGCCAGCAGCAAACGACCGGGATCAAATCACAATGAGCAGTTCTTC. Translating gives CASSKRPGSNHNEQFF.

J is TRBJ2-3 and V is TRBV29-1, with 8 bases identical to TRBD2. Germline V gene lookup returns CDR1 SQVTM and CDR2 ANQGSEA. V shed 5 bases and J 0 bases; nucleotides not matched to a gene: 4. This CDR3 has 14 residues. CDR3 DNA sequence: TGCAGCGTTTCCACTAGCGGTAGCACAGATACGCAGTATTTT. Translated, it gives CSVSTSGSTDTQYF.

The gene calls are TRBV2 and TRBJ2-1; tentatively, D is TRBD1 (6 bases). Germline lookup yields CDR1 SNHLY and CDR2 FYNNEI. The CDR3 totals 15 residues. Deletions cut 2 bases from V and 8 bases from J, with 16 bases between. The CDR3 region has the DNA TGTGCCAGCAGTGAACGAGACAGGCCTTCGGATGAGCAGTTCTTC. Translated, it gives CASSERDRPSDEQFF.

A single count supports this clonotype. This chain links TRBV20-1 with TRBJ2-4, with 9 bases that match TRBD1. The CDR3 runs to 15 residues. The V segment lost 6 bases and the J segment 0 bases; nucleotides outside the gene matches: 6. Germline CDR1 is DFQATT and CDR2 is SNEGSKA (reference sequence). CDR3 region: CSANDRGVAKNIQYF. The CDR3 DNA reads as TGCAGTGCAAATGACAGGGGGGTAGCCAAAAACATTCAGTACTTC.

This clonotype has a single count. This chain links TRBV6-5 with TRBJ1-6, with TRBD1 as a possible D gene (5 bases). CDR3 length equals 13 residues. V lost 4 bases and J lost 8, with 9 bases in between. Per the germline V gene, CDR1 is MNHEY and CDR2 is SVGAGI. CDR3 DNA sequence: TGTGCCAGCAGTTCAACAGGTGATTCACCCCTCCACTTT. This translates into CASSSTGDSPLHF.

Only a few counts were recorded for this clonotype. The J gene is TRBJ1-2, the V gene TRBV7-9, with TRBD1 identical over 10 bases. With 5 bases clipped from V and 3 bases from J, the junction kept 6 bases outside the gene matches. Germline V gives CDR1 SEHNR, CDR2 FQNEAQ (reference sequence). The CDR3 spans 15 residues. CDR3 amino acids: CASSLWTGGDYGYTF. CDR3 coding DNA: TGTGCCAGCAGCCTCTGGACAGGGGGGGACTATGGCTACACCTTC.

This clonotype is medium-sized in the sample. CDR3 coding DNA: TGCAGCGTTGACCCAGGCTGGGGGTATGGCTACACCTTC. Protein sequence: CSVDPGWGYGYTF. V gene TRBV29-1 combines with J gene TRBJ1-2; D is perhaps TRBD1 (5 bases). CDR3 length: 13 residues. Trimming left V 3 bases short and J 5 bases short, with 13 bases between. CDR1 and CDR2 (germline): SQVTM, ANQGSEA.